The 11 T cell receptor beta chains below were found in one sample sequenced in a study of T cell changes during pregnancy in multiple sclerosis. Clones were read by immunoSEQ multiplex PCR, and TCRdb kept only the in-frame ones, dropping some. Among about 23,000 clones, roughly 90% were seen once, and the ten largest hold more than 0.9%. The sequencing here drew on CD4+ T cells from peripheral blood mononuclear cells, taken in the first trimester of pregnancy. Source of these receptors: a female donor in good health, enrolled as a control in a pregnancy study.

The V gene is TRBV10-1, the J gene TRBJ2-7; D might be TRBD2 (5 bases). CDR3 length: 14 residues. CDR1 WNHNN and CDR2 SYGVQD come from the germline V gene (reference sequence). Trimming left V 2 bases short and J 7 bases short, with 15 bases between. The CDR3 bases are TGCGCCAGCAGTGAGGCCTCAAAACTAGGGGAGCAGTACTTC. It yields the protein CASSEASKLGEQYF.

The chain employs TRBV18 and TRBJ1-3; no definite D call. The germline gives CDR1 KGHSH, CDR2 LQKENI. V lost 6 bases and J lost 0, with 15 bases in between. This CDR3 spans 16 amino acids. The CDR3 nucleotides read TGTGCCAGCTCTCCGATTGGGCTGAACTCTGGAAACACCATATATTTT. Its protein is CASSPIGLNSGNTIYF.

This chain uses TRBV9 with TRBJ2-1; tentative D call: TRBD2 (7 bases). The V and J ends lost 0 bases and 8 bases respectively, with 12 bases between them. The CDR3 totals 14 residues. Per germline, CDR1 SGDLS and CDR2 YYNGEE. The CDR3 sequence is CASSVEGGPYEQFF. The CDR3 DNA reads TGTGCCAGCAGCGTAGAGGGGGGGCCCTATGAGCAGTTCTTC.

The V call is TRBV5-6, the J call TRBJ2-7, with TRBD1 identical over 9 bases. The CDR3 contains 14 residues. Germline V lookup: CDR1 SGHDT, CDR2 YYEEEE. The V and J ends lost 2 bases and 3 bases, in that order; junction bases with no gene match: 3. The CDR3 spells CASSFGQGIYEQYF. CDR3 sequence (DNA): TGTGCCAGCAGCTTCGGACAGGGGATCTACGAGCAGTACTTC.

The chain carries TRBV25-1 and TRBJ2-7; 7 nucleotides align to TRBD1. This CDR3 contains 14 residues. Germline lookup yields CDR1 MGHDK and CDR2 SYGVNS. The ends lost 5 bases at V and 2 bases at J; junction bases unmatched: 6. DNA for the CDR3: TGTGCCAGCAGTTCGGGACAGAAGACCTACGAGCAGTACTTC. Amino acid sequence: CASSSGQKTYEQYF.

The V call is TRBV7-8, the J call TRBJ1-5, with 12 bases lining up with TRBD1. The V and J ends lost 4 bases and 5 bases, in that order; junction bases with no gene match: 3. The germline V gene encodes CDR1 SGHVS and CDR2 FQNEAQ. The CDR3 spans 15 residues. Here the CDR3 DNA reads TGTGCCAGCAGCTGGGGGACAGGGGGCCATCAGCCCCAGCATTTT. Its protein is CASSWGTGGHQPQHF.

The chain employs TRBV15 and TRBJ2-7; no firm D call. Per germline, CDR1 LNHNV and CDR2 YYDKDF (reference sequence). The CDR3 sequence is 17 residues long. The ends were cut back, 1 base at V and 2 bases at J, with 18 bases in the middle. This CDR3 reads CATSRGDEKADTYEQYF. For the CDR3, the DNA is TGTGCCACCAGCAGAGGAGATGAGAAGGCAGACACCTACGAGCAGTACTTC.

The chain carries TRBV19 and TRBJ2-3, with TRBD1 matching over 8 bases. This CDR3 contains 14 residues. The ends lost 10 bases at V and 4 bases at J; junction bases unmatched: 10. The germline CDR1 and CDR2 sequences are LNHDA and SQIVND (reference sequence). Here the CDR3 DNA reads TGTGCCATCGCCCCCGGACAGGGTTCAGATACGCAGTATTTT. Protein product: CAIAPGQGSDTQYF.

The rearrangement links TRBV6-5 to TRBJ1-5; the match to TRBD1 covers 7 bases. CDR1 is MNHEY, CDR2 SVGAGI, per germline. Trimming removed 4 bases from V and 6 bases from J; junction bases left unmatched: 9. The CDR3 runs to 15 residues. The DNA for the CDR3 is TGTGCCAGCAGTTTTACAGGGGTAGGAGGTCAGCCCCAGCATTTT. Translation: CASSFTGVGGQPQHF.

The chain employs TRBV25-1 and TRBJ2-7; 9 bases line up with TRBD1. Losses at the gene ends were 7 bases for V and 6 bases for J; bases not matched to a gene: 10. CDR1 and CDR2 from the germline V gene are MGHDK and SYGVNS. The CDR3 sequence is 14 residues long. CDR3 loop: CASTGRGQGGEQYF. The CDR3 DNA is TGTGCCAGCACTGGGCGGGGACAGGGTGGCGAGCAGTACTTC.

This clone came up a few times. The J gene is TRBJ2-7, the V gene TRBV29-1; TRBD1 matches 7 bases. The CDR3 extends over 14 amino acids. The V and J ends lost 4 bases and 0 bases, in that order; junction bases with no gene match: 6. Germline CDR1 SQVTM, CDR2 ANQGSEA. CDR3: CSVGAGGISYEQYF. Written as DNA, the CDR3 is TGCAGCGTTGGGGCAGGGGGTATCTCCTACGAGCAGTACTTC.